The 18 T cell receptor beta chains below come from one sample, sequenced in a study of T cell changes during pregnancy in multiple sclerosis. The assay was immunoSEQ multiplex PCR, and TCRdb's table has in-frame clones only and misses some. The sample comprises about 87,000 clones, around 93% of which are singletons, and under 1.5% rests with the top ten. Specimen: peripheral blood, collected in the third trimester of pregnancy. The receptors come from a female donor in good health, enrolled as a control in a pregnancy study.

The chain employs TRBV18 and TRBJ2-3; unclear D gene. The CDR3 extends over 14 amino acids. Germline values: CDR1 KGHSH, CDR2 LQKENI. Trimming shortened V by 2 bases and J by 3 bases, and 9 bases separated the two germline ends. CDR3 sequence (DNA): TGTGCCAGCTCACCAATCCCACAGACAGATACGCAGTATTTT. Residues: CASSPIPQTDTQYF. Supplemented by reference TRBV18 and TRBJ2-3, the full variable domain reads NAGVMQNPRHLVRRRGQEARLRCSPMKGHSHVYWYRQLPEEGLKFMVYLQKENIIDESGMPKERFSAEFPKEGPSILRIQQVVRGDSAAYFCASSPIPQTDTQYFGPGTRLTVL.

This chain uses TRBV10-3 with TRBJ1-5; 8 bases agree with TRBD1. V gave up 8 bases and J gave up 5 bases; unmatched junction bases: 5. Germline assignment: CDR1 ENHRY and CDR2 SYGVKD. The CDR3 runs to 13 residues. The CDR3 spells CAIRGQGDQPQHF. In nucleotides, the CDR3 is TGTGCCATCCGTGGACAGGGCGATCAGCCCCAGCATTTT.

The V gene is TRBV9, the J gene TRBJ2-2; 9 nucleotides agree with TRBD1. The CDR3 covers 16 residues. With V trimmed by 4 bases and J by 0 bases, 4 bases remained unmatched. Germline CDR1 is SGDLS and CDR2 is YYNGEE. This CDR3 reads CASSPRTGANTGELFF. The CDR3 bases are TGTGCCAGCAGCCCCCGGACAGGGGCGAACACCGGGGAGCTGTTTTTT.

This chain uses TRBV25-1 with TRBJ2-1; D is unclear. The CDR3 spans 14 residues. The V and J ends lost 2 bases and 2 bases respectively, with 7 bases between them. Germline V gene sequence: CDR1 MGHDK, CDR2 SYGVNS. CDR3 sequence reads: CASSELQAYNEQFF. The CDR3, as DNA: TGTGCCAGCAGTGAACTCCAGGCCTACAATGAGCAGTTCTTC.

This clone has just one count. The gene calls are TRBV10-3 and TRBJ2-7; 8 bases are shared with TRBD1. V lost 8 bases and J lost 6; bases outside the gene matches: 12. CDR1 is ENHRY, CDR2 SYGVKD, per germline. The CDR3 runs 14 residues. This CDR3 is CAIQGAVKAGEQYF. CDR3 coding DNA: TGTGCCATCCAGGGGGCCGTTAAGGCAGGCGAGCAGTACTTC.

J is TRBJ2-7 and V is TRBV21-1; TRBD2, the D gene given by the table, was not confirmed from the DNA. TRBV21-1 is annotated as a pseudogene. This CDR3 is 21 amino acids long. CDR3 amino acids: CASSKKARPVGLAGDLYEQYF. CDR3 sequence (DNA): TGTGCCAGCAGCAAGAAGGCTCGCCCGGTAGGACTAGCGGGAGACCTATACGAGCAGTACTTC.

The chain is built from TRBV28 and TRBJ1-1, with 9 bases fitting TRBD1. The CDR3 sequence is 15 residues long. The V and J ends lost 4 bases and 1 base, in that order; junction bases with no gene match: 4. CDR1 MDHEN and CDR2 SYDVKM come from the germline V gene. In DNA form, the CDR3 reads TGTGCCAGCAGTTCCCCGGGACAGGGGAACACTGAAGCTTTCTTT. Translation gives CASSSPGQGNTEAFF.

This chain links TRBV28 with TRBJ1-2, with D possibly being TRBD1 (5 bases). The CDR3 sequence is 14 residues long. Germline assignment: CDR1 MDHEN and CDR2 SYDVKM. V dropped 6 bases and J dropped 4 bases, with 15 bases sitting between them. CDR3 in amino acids: CASSTASGVYGYTF. The CDR3 DNA is TGTGCCAGCAGCACGGCGTCGGGGGTCTATGGCTACACCTTC.

The chain couples TRBV27 to TRBJ2-7; D gene unclear. V dropped 3 bases and J dropped 2 bases, with 11 bases sitting between them. The CDR3 spans 14 residues. The germline CDR1 and CDR2 sequences are MNHEY and SMNVEV (reference sequence). In DNA form, the CDR3 reads TGTGCCAGCAGTTTGTACCACAGCACCTACGAGCAGTACTTC. This codes for CASSLYHSTYEQYF.

The CDR3 sequence: CSVEGPGQGLRTRGLQETQYF. CDR3 nucleotides: TGCAGCGTTGAAGGCCCCGGACAGGGACTTAGAACTAGGGGGTTACAAGAGACCCAGTACTTC. The chain is built from TRBV29-1 and TRBJ2-5, with TRBD1 matching 8 bases. Germline V gives CDR1 SQVTM, CDR2 ANQGSEA. The V segment lost 1 base and the J segment 2 bases; nucleotides outside the gene matches: 24. This CDR3 is built from 21 residues.

The chain carries TRBV28 and TRBJ2-7, with D possibly matching TRBD1 (5 bases). Germline V gives CDR1 MDHEN, CDR2 SYDVKM. This CDR3 has 16 amino acids. V was trimmed by 3 bases and J by 0 bases, leaving 15 bases between them. CDR3 in amino acids: CASSFPPQTASYEQYF. Here the CDR3 DNA reads TGTGCCAGCAGTTTTCCTCCCCAGACAGCCTCCTACGAGCAGTACTTC.

Points on this clone: Being one base from a much bigger clone, this may be a read error. This sample includes further DNA sequences coding for the same CDR3. The rearrangement joins TRBV7-7 to TRBJ2-7; TRBD1 aligns across 7 bases. This CDR3 has 13 residues. Germline CDR1 and CDR2: SSHAT and FNYEAQ (reference sequence). Here the CDR3 DNA reads TGTGCTAGCAGTCCAGGGGGACCCTACGAGCAGTACTTC. This encodes CASSPGGPYEQYF.

The rearrangement joins TRBV27 to TRBJ1-5; tentative D call: TRBD1 (6 bases). V gave up 5 bases and J gave up 0 bases, with 11 bases separating them. CDR1 and CDR2 from the germline V gene are MNHEY and SMNVEV (reference sequence). The CDR3 length is 15 residues. The CDR3 loop is CASSPQGISNQPQHF. The CDR3 DNA reads TGTGCCAGCAGTCCACAGGGTATTAGCAATCAGCCCCAGCATTTT.

The V and J genes are TRBV7-6 and TRBJ2-1, with D hard to call. V was cut by 2 bases and J by 0 bases, with 11 bases left in between. The CDR3 runs 16 residues. In germline, CDR1 is SGHVS, CDR2 FNYEAQ. The chain's CDR3 is CASSLSAASSYNEQFF. CDR3 nucleotide sequence: TGTGCCAGCAGCTTATCGGCGGCCAGCTCCTACAATGAGCAGTTCTTC.

The rearrangement uses TRBV5-6 and TRBJ2-7, with a possible D match to TRBD1 (6 bases). V was clipped by 0 bases and J by 5 bases, with 15 bases between them. Per germline, CDR1 SGHDT and CDR2 YYEEEE. The CDR3 is 15 amino acids. The CDR3 sequence is CASSLVGRGLDEQYF. The DNA of the CDR3 is TGTGCCAGCAGCTTGGTTGGCAGGGGCTTGGACGAGCAGTACTTC. Full variable domain (missing parts from reference TRBV5-6 and TRBJ2-7): DAGVTQSPTHLIKTRGQQVTLRCSPKSGHDTVSWYQQALGQGPQFIFQYYEEEERQRGNFPDRFSGHQFPNYSSELNVNALLLGDSALYLCASSLVGRGLDEQYFGPGTRLTVT.

This clone was recorded only once. This chain joins TRBV14 and TRBJ2-7, with D possibly TRBD1 on 5 matching bases. The V end was cut by 3 bases, the J end by 3 bases, with 12 bases between. Germline CDR1 reads SGHDN; CDR2 reads FVKESK. This CDR3 spans 14 amino acids. CDR3 loop: CASSHIGAVYEQYF. Written as DNA, the CDR3 is TGTGCCAGCAGCCATATAGGGGCAGTCTACGAGCAGTACTTC. Supplemented by reference TRBV14 and TRBJ2-7, the full variable domain reads EAGVTQFPSHSVIEKGQTVTLRCDPISGHDNLYWYRRVMGKEIKFLLHFVKESKQDESGMPNNRFLAERTGGTYSTLKVQPAELEDSGVYFCASSHIGAVYEQYFGPGTRLTVT.

This rearrangement joins TRBV27 to TRBJ2-7; 10 bases are shared with TRBD2. Germline V gene lookup returns CDR1 MNHEY and CDR2 SMNVEV (reference sequence). With V trimmed by 0 bases and J by 5 bases, 4 bases remained unmatched. CDR3 size: 15 residues. CDR3 sequence (DNA): TGTGCCAGCAGTTTATCGCTAGCGGGAGTCGACGAGCAGTACTTC. Translating gives CASSLSLAGVDEQYF.

The chain joins TRBV4-2 to TRBJ2-3; the D is unclear. The CDR3 sequence is 17 residues long. Per germline, CDR1 LGHNA and CDR2 YNFKEQ. Trimming took off 0 bases at V and 1 base at J, with 14 bases between the two ends. CDR3 protein: CASSQEVAYQGTDTQYF. In DNA form, the CDR3 reads TGTGCCAGCAGCCAAGAGGTGGCCTATCAGGGCACAGATACGCAGTATTTT.